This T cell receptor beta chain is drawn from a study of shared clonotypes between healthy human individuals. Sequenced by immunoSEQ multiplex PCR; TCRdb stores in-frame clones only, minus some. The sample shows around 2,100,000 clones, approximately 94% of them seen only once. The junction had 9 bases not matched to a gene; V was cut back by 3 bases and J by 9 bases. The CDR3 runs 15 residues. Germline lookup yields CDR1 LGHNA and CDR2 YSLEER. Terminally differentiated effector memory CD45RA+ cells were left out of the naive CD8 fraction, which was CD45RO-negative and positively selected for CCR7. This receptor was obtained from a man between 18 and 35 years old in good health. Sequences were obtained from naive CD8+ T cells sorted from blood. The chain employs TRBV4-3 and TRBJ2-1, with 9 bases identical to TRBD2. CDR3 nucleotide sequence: TGCGCCAGCAGCCAGGAGACTAGCGGAATGGGTGAGCAGTTCTTC. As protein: CASSQETSGMGEQFF.